This T cell receptor beta chain is drawn from a study of glioma-infiltrating T cells. Study-level findings and limits: Above-expected tissue-blood divergence occurred in all gliomas, most in low-grade ones. Tissue and blood shared very few CDR3 sequences.

Notes on this clonotype: Its specificity is unknown.

Using RNA template, CDR3s of TCR alpha and beta were amplified with iRepertoire arm-PCR. TCRdb analysed the multiplex PCR reads with MiXCR anew, one entry per CDR3 protein. The repertoire holds 170,000 or so distinct CDR3 sequences, with roughly two fifths as singletons. V shed 3 bases and J shed 10 bases, with 12 bases lying between them. CDR3 length: 11 residues. Per the germline V gene, CDR1 is SQVTM and CDR2 is ANQGSEA. The sequence was obtained from a human donor with low-grade glioma or glioblastoma, undergoing nonglioma brain surgery, or in good health (not recorded which). Sequencing was carried out using glioma tissue, nonneoplastic brain tissue, or PBMCs (not recorded which). The chain joins TRBV29-1 to TRBJ1-1; the D is unclear. This chain's CDR3 is CSVDLERGAFF. As DNA, the CDR3 is TGCAGCGTTGACTTAGAGCGGGGAGCTTTCTTT.